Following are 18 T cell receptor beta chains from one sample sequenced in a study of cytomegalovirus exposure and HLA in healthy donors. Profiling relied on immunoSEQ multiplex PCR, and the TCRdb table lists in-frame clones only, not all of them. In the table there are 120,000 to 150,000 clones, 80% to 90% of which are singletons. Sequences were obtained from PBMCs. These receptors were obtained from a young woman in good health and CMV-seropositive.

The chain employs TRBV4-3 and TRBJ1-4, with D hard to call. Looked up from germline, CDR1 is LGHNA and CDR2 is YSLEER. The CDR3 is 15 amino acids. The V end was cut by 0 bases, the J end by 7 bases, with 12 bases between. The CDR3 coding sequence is TGCGCCAGCAGCCAAGATAAGTGGTACAGTGAAAAACTGTTTTTT. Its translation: CASSQDKWYSEKLFF.

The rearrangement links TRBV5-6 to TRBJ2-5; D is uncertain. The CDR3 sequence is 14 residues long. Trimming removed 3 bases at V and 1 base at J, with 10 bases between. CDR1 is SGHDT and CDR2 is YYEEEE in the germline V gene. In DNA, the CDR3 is TGTGCCAGCAGCTCATTGGCGGTCCAAGAGACCCAGTACTTC. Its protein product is CASSSLAVQETQYF.

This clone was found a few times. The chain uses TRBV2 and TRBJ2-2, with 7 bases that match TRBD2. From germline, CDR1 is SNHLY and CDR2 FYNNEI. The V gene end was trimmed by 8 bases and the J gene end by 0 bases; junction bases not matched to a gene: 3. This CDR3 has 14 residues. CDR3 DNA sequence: TGTGCCAGCGGGGGACTAACGAACACCGGGGAGCTGTTTTTT. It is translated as CASGGLTNTGELFF.

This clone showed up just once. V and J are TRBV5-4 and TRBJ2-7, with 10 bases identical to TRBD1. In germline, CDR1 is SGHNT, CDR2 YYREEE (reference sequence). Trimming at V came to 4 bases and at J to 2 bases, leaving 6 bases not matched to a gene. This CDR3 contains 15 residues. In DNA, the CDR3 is TGTGCCAGCAGCCCGACAGGGGGCTTCACCTACGAGCAGTACTTC. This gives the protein CASSPTGGFTYEQYF.

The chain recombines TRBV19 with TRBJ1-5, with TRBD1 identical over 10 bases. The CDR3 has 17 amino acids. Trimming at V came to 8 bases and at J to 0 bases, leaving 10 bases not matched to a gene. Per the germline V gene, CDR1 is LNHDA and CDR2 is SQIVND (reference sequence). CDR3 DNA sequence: TGTGCCAGTGGTTCGGGACAGGGGCATTATAGCAATCAGCCCCAGCATTTT. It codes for CASGSGQGHYSNQPQHF.

CDR3 sequence (DNA): TGTGCCAGCAGCTTAAGCACAGGCTCCTACGAGCAGTACTTC. The encoded protein is CASSLSTGSYEQYF. The genes are TRBV7-3 and TRBJ2-7, with TRBD1 as a possible D gene (5 bases). Deletions cut 1 base from V and 0 bases from J, with 7 bases between. Germline loops: CDR1 SGHTA, CDR2 FQGTGA. The CDR3 is 14 amino acids.

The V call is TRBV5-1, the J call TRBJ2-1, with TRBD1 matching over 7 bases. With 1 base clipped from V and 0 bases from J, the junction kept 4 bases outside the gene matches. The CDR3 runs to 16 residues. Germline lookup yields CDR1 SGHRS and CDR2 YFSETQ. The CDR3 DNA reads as TGCGCCAGCAGCTTGTGGGGACAGCACTCCTACAATGAGCAGTTCTTC. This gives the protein CASSLWGQHSYNEQFF.

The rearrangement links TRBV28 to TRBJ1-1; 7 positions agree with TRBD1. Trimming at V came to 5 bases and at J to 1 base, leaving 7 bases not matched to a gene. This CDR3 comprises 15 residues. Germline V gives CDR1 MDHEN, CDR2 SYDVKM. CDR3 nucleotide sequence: TGTGCCAGCAGTCCCGGGACAGCTAGGAACACTGAAGCTTTCTTT. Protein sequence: CASSPGTARNTEAFF.

Here the CDR3 DNA reads TGTGCCAGCAAAACAGGGGGGGTAGCCCCCTACGAGCAGTACTTC. It specifies CASKTGGVAPYEQYF. This chain connects TRBV28 to TRBJ2-7; D perhaps matches TRBD1 (8 bases). V was shortened by 7 bases and J by 2 bases, with 18 bases between the two germline ends. The CDR3 is 15 amino acids. Per the germline V gene, CDR1 is MDHEN and CDR2 is SYDVKM.

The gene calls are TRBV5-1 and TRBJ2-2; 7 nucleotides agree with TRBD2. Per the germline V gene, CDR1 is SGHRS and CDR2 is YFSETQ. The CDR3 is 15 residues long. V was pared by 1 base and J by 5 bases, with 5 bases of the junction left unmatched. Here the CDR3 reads CASSLYEGGTGELFF. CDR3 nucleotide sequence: TGCGCCAGCAGCTTGTATGAGGGAGGGACCGGGGAGCTGTTTTTT.

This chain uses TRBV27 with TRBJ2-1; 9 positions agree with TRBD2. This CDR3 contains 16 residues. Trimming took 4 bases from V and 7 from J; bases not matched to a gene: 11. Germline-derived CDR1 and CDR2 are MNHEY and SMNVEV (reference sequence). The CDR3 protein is CASSWFLSGRSNEQFF. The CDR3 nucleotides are TGTGCCAGCAGTTGGTTTCTTAGCGGGAGATCGAATGAGCAGTTCTTC.

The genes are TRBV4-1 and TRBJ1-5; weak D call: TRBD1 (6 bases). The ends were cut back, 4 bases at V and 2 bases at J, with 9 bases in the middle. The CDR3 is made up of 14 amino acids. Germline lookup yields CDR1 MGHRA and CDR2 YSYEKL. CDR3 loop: CASSREGGNQPQHF. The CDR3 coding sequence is TGCGCCAGCAGCCGGGAGGGGGGCAATCAGCCCCAGCATTTT.

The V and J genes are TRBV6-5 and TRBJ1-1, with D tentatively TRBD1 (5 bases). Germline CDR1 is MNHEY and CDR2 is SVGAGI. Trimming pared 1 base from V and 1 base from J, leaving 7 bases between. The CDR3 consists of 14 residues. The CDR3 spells CASSYLQGNTEAFF. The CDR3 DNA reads TGTGCCAGCAGTTACTTGCAGGGGAACACTGAAGCTTTCTTT.

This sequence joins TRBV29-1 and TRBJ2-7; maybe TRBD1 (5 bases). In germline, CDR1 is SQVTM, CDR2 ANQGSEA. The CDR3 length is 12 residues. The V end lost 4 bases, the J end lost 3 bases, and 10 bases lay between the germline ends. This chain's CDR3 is CSVGAGFYEQYF. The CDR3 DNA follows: TGCAGCGTTGGGGCAGGGTTCTACGAGCAGTACTTC.

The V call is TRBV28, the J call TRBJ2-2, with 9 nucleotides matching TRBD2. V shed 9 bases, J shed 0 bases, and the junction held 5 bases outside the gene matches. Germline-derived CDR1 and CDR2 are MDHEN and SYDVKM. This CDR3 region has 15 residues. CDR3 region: CASSSSGTNTGELFF. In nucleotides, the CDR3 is TGTGCCAGTTCCTCTAGCGGGACGAACACCGGGGAGCTGTTTTTT.

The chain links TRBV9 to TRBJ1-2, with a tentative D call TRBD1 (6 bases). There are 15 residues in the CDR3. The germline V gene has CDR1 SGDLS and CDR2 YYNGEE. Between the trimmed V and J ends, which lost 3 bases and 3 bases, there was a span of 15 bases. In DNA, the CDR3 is TGTGCCAGCAGCGGCCCCAGGGGCTCAGACTATGGCTACACCTTC. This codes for CASSGPRGSDYGYTF.

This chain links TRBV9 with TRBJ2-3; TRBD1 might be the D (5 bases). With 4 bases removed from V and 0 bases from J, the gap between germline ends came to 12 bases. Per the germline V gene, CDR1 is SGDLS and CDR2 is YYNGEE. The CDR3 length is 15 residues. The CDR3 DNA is TGTGCCAGCAGCCCACGACAGACAAGCACAGATACGCAGTATTTT. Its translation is CASSPRQTSTDTQYF.

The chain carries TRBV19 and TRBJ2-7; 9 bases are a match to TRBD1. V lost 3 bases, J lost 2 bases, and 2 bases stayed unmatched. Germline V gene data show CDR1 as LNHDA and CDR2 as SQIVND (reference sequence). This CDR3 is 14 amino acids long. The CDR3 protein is CASSIGTGPYEQYF. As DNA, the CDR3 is TGTGCCAGTAGTATTGGGACAGGGCCCTACGAGCAGTACTTC.